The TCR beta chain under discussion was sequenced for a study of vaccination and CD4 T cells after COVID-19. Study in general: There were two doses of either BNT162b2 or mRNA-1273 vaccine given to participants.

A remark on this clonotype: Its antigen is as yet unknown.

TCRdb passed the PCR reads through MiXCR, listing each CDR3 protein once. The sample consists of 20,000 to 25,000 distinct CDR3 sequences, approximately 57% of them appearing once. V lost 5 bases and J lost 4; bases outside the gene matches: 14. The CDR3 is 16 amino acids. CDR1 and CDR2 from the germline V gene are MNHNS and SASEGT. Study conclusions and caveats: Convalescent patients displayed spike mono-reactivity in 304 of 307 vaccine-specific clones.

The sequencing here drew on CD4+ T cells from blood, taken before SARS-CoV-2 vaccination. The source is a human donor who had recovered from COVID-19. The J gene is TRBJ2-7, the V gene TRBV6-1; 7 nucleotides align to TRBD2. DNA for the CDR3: TGTGCCAGCAGTCGGGGTTTGGGTTGGGAGGGGTACGAGCAGTACTTC. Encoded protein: CASSRGLGWEGYEQYF.